This paragraph covers one TCR beta chain sequence. This record belongs to a study of shared clonotypes between healthy human individuals. V lost 2 bases to trimming and J lost 3 bases, with 10 bases between them. Per the germline V gene, CDR1 is MNHEY and CDR2 is SVGAGI. The CDR3 is made up of 14 amino acids. The authors distributed each subset's genomic DNA evenly over several immunoSEQ plates. TCRdb keeps only in-frame clones here, not all; method: immunoSEQ multiplex PCR. Among some 2.3 million clones listed, more than 85% were seen once. The sequenced sample was naive CD4+ T cells from PBMCs. The sample's subset: CD45RA+ positively selected. The chain joins TRBV6-5 to TRBJ1-2; D is unresolved. The clonotype was recovered from a man aged 18 to 30 in good health. Some clones in this sample may be carry-over from other donors' samples. The chain's CDR3 is CASSYGSPDYGYTF. Written as DNA, the CDR3 is TGTGCCAGCAGTTACGGCAGCCCCGACTATGGCTACACCTTC.